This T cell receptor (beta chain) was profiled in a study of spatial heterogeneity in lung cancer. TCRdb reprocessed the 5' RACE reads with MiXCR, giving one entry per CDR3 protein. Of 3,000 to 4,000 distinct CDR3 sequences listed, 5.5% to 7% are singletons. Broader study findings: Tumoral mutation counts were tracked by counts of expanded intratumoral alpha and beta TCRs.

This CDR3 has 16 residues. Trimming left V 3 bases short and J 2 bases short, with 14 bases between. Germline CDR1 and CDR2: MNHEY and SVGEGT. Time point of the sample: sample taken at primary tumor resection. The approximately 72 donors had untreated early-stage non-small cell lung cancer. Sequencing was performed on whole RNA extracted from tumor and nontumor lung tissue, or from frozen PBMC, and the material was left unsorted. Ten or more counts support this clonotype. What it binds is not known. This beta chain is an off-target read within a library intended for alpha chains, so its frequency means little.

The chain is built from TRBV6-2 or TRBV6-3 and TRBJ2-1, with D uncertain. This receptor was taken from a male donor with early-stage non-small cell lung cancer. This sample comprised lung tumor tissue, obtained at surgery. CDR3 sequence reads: CASSYDGRVTYNEQFF. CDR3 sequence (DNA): TGTGCCAGCAGTTATGACGGCAGAGTTACCTACAATGAGCAGTTCTTC.